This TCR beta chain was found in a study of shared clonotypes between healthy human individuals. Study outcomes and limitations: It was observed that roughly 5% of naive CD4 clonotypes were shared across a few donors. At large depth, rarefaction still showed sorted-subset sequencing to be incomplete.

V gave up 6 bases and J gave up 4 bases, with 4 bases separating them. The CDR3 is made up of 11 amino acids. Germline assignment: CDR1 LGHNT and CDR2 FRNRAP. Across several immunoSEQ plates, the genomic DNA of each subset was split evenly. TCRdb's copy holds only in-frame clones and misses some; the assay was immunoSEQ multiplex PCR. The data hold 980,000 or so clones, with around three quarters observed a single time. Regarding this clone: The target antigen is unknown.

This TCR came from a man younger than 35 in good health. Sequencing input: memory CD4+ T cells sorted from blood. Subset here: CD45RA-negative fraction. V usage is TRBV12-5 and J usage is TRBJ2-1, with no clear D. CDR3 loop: CASGRYNEQFF. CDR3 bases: TGTGCTAGTGGACGGTACAATGAGCAGTTCTTC.